The rows below give T cell receptor beta chains drawn from one sample of a study of cytomegalovirus exposure and HLA in healthy donors. Repertoires were generated with immunoSEQ multiplex PCR, while TCRdb's copy carries only in-frame clones and drops some. This listing includes just over 80,000 clones. The sequenced material came from PBMCs. The source of these receptors is a woman in her twenties or thirties in good health and CMV-seronegative. The CDR3 runs from the conserved cysteine through the conserved F or W. Each record gives: J gene, D gene, V gene, CDR3 protein, CDR3 DNA. A D gene is named only where the DNA matches it firmly.

j_call: TRBJ2-3
d_call: TRBD2
v_call: TRBV5-6
cdr3_aa: CASSWGLAGGFLGDTQYF
cdr3_nt: TGTGCCAGCAGCTGGGGACTAGCGGGGGGCTTCCTGGGGGATACGCAGTATTTT

j_call: TRBJ2-3
d_call: .
v_call: TRBV4-1
cdr3_aa: CASSQVQGRGTDTQYF
cdr3_nt: TGCGCCAGCAGCCAAGTTCAGGGGAGGGGCACAGATACGCAGTATTTT

j_call: TRBJ1-2
d_call: .
v_call: TRBV6-1
cdr3_aa: CASSEVRQPKSYGYTF
cdr3_nt: TGTGCCAGCAGTGAAGTGCGACAGCCGAAATCGTATGGCTACACCTTC

j_call: TRBJ1-1
d_call: .
v_call: TRBV18
cdr3_aa: CASSPREMNTEAFF
cdr3_nt: TGTGCCAGCTCACCGAGGGAGATGAACACTGAAGCTTTCTTT

j_call: TRBJ1-2
d_call: .
v_call: TRBV30
cdr3_aa: CAWSISGFTGTF
cdr3_nt: TGTGCCTGGAGTATCTCGGGCTTCACGGGGACCTTC

j_call: TRBJ1-2
d_call: TRBD1
v_call: TRBV29-1
cdr3_aa: CSVDWDSQGSDGYTF
cdr3_nt: TGCAGCGTTGACTGGGACAGCCAGGGGTCTGATGGCTACACCTTC

j_call: TRBJ1-6
d_call: TRBD1
v_call: TRBV11-1
cdr3_aa: CASSLATGKSPLHF
cdr3_nt: TGTGCCAGCAGCTTAGCGACAGGGAAATCACCCCTCCACTTT

j_call: TRBJ1-2
d_call: TRBD1
v_call: TRBV5-1
cdr3_aa: CASSLRTGGNYGYTF
cdr3_nt: TGCGCCAGCAGCCTCAGGACAGGGGGGAACTATGGCTACACCTTC

j_call: TRBJ1-1
d_call: TRBD1
v_call: TRBV30
cdr3_aa: CAWSHRQGGGQAFF
cdr3_nt: TGTGCCTGGAGCCACAGACAGGGAGGAGGGCAAGCTTTCTTT

j_call: TRBJ2-7
d_call: .
v_call: TRBV30
cdr3_aa: CAWSVSGPYEQYF
cdr3_nt: TGTGCCTGGAGTGTGAGCGGACCCTACGAGCAGTACTTC

j_call: TRBJ2-7
d_call: TRBD2
v_call: TRBV13
cdr3_aa: CASSQRTSSHEQYF
cdr3_nt: TGTGCCAGCAGCCAAAGGACTAGTTCCCACGAGCAGTACTTC

j_call: TRBJ2-2
d_call: TRBD1
v_call: TRBV5-1
cdr3_aa: CASSNHRGTGELFF
cdr3_nt: TGCGCCAGCAGCAACCACAGGGGAACCGGGGAGCTGTTTTTT

j_call: TRBJ1-6
d_call: .
v_call: TRBV5-6
cdr3_aa: CASSFSTGIYNSPLHF
cdr3_nt: TGTGCCAGCAGCTTCTCGACAGGAATCTATAATTCACCCCTCCACTTT

j_call: TRBJ2-6
d_call: .
v_call: TRBV5-4
cdr3_aa: CASSFEDTTSGANVLTF
cdr3_nt: TGTGCCAGCAGCTTCGAGGACACCACCTCTGGGGCCAACGTCCTGACTTTC

j_call: TRBJ2-3
d_call: .
v_call: TRBV25-1
cdr3_aa: CASSLTDTQYF
cdr3_nt: TGTGCCAGCAGCCTCACAGATACGCAGTATTTT

j_call: TRBJ1-1
d_call: .
v_call: TRBV6-1
cdr3_aa: CASSVTRDTEAFF
cdr3_nt: TGTGCCAGCAGTGTTACCAGGGACACTGAAGCTTTCTTT

j_call: TRBJ2-7
d_call: .
v_call: TRBV30
cdr3_aa: CAWSRGNGYEQYF
cdr3_nt: TGTGCCTGGAGTAGGGGTAACGGGTACGAGCAGTACTTC

j_call: TRBJ2-3
d_call: TRBD2
v_call: TRBV5-1
cdr3_aa: CASSLRLAGLTDTQYF
cdr3_nt: TGCGCCAGCAGCTTGAGACTAGCGGGGCTGACAGATACGCAGTATTTT

j_call: TRBJ2-5
d_call: TRBD1
v_call: TRBV5-4
cdr3_aa: CASSVQDRGETQYF
cdr3_nt: TGTGCCAGCAGCGTACAAGACAGGGGAGAGACCCAGTACTTC

j_call: TRBJ2-7
d_call: .
v_call: TRBV2
cdr3_aa: CASSGEYEQYF
cdr3_nt: TGTGCCAGCAGTGGAGAGTACGAGCAGTACTTC

j_call: TRBJ1-2
d_call: .
v_call: TRBV6-1
cdr3_aa: CASSVMEGKGGYTF
cdr3_nt: TGTGCCAGCAGTGTAATGGAGGGAAAGGGGGGCTACACCTTC

j_call: TRBJ1-5
d_call: TRBD1
v_call: TRBV2
cdr3_aa: CASSGGQGHQPQHF
cdr3_nt: TGTGCCAGCAGTGGGGGACAGGGACATCAGCCCCAGCATTTT

j_call: TRBJ1-2
d_call: .
v_call: TRBV14
cdr3_aa: CASSSRNSYGYTF
cdr3_nt: TGTGCCAGCAGCAGCAGGAACTCCTATGGCTACACCTTC